This TCR beta chain was identified in a study of OX40 agonist ivuxolimab in advanced cancers. Study-level background: Ivuxolimab was an agonistic, fully human IgG2 monoclonal antibody directed against OX40 (CD134), a costimulatory receptor. Prior anti-PD-1, anti-PD-L1 or anti-CTLA-4 therapy was permitted, and 40% to 50% of dose-escalation patients had received checkpoint inhibitors. The dose-escalation cohort was almost 85% male with a mean age of about 60 years, ranging from roughly 23 to 90. Intravenous ivuxolimab was administered to patients every 2 weeks at six dose levels: 0.01, 0.1, 0.3, 1.5, 3 and 10 mg/kg. The paper reports the monotherapy dose-escalation portion (N of about 47 patients) of the phase I ivuxolimab trial. Partial responses were achieved by three dose-escalation patients, of whom one had hepatocellular carcinoma and two had cutaneous melanoma. Of the approximately 50 patients in dose escalation, around 20 had hepatocellular carcinoma, roughly 15 had melanoma, 9 had renal cell carcinoma and 9 had head and neck cancer. Peripheral TCRbeta sequencing was intended to test whether TCR sequence diversity was altered and clonal T-cell expansion was caused by ivuxolimab. Study-wide conclusions, independent of this receptor: On average, CD8+ T cells showed more expanded clones than CD4+ T cells after ivuxolimab. In partial responders in the 0.1-3.0 mg/kg groups, normalized peripheral clonal expansion was found to be among the lowest, especially among CD8+ T cells. Clonal expansion of both CD4+ and CD8+ blood T cells was observed from baseline to week 6 at doses 0.1 to 3.0 mg/kg. Low levels of normalized T-cell clonal expansion were also seen in some nonresponding patients. Antigen specificity was not determined for the clonally expanded peripheral T cells.

Patients with a history of autoimmune disease or receiving systemic immunosuppression were excluded from the trial. Peripheral blood for TCR sequencing was collected from all dose cohorts at baseline, on cycle 4 day 1, and on cycle 7 day 1. Samples came from an open-label, multicenter, first-in-human phase I dose-escalation trial of ivuxolimab. The trial enrolled adults with locally advanced or metastatic head and neck squamous cell, hepatocellular, melanoma or renal cell carcinoma. Before TCR sequencing, CD4+ T cells and CD8+ T cells from peripheral blood were sorted into separate populations. In regard to this clone: The antigen it recognizes is unknown. Per-base qualities were not stored, and no clone one base away is much larger.

Including cysteine and phenylalanine, the CDR3 has 15 amino acids. Just the 45-base CDR3 DNA is kept, in frame starting at base 1. Between the V and J ends, shortened by 7 bases and 2 bases respectively, the junction contains 15 bases. The germline V gene (reference sequence) specifies LNHDA as CDR1 and SQIVND as CDR2. Genomic DNA was extracted from sorted cells for sequencing of the TCRbeta CDR3 region. The immunoSEQ Assay was used to sequence the TCRbeta CDR3 regions. In its TCRdb copy, this immuneACCESS table keeps in-frame sequences only and misses some clones. Where compared with another copy, unresolved V genes explain less than half of these, and the others have no known cause. Here the sample has around 36,000 clones; around four fifths occur a single time. The top ten hold roughly a quarter of the sample.

This specimen consisted of CD4+ or CD8+ T cells sorted from blood, obtained in a trial of the OX40 agonist ivuxolimab. Rearrangement joined TRBV19 to TRBJ1-5, with an unclear D gene assignment. The TCR comes from an adult with an advanced solid tumor such as melanoma, head and neck, liver or kidney cancer. The encoded CDR3 is CASNPANGGNQPQHF. In nucleotide form, the sequence is TGTGCCAGTAATCCCGCCAACGGAGGCAATCAGCCCCAGCATTTT.